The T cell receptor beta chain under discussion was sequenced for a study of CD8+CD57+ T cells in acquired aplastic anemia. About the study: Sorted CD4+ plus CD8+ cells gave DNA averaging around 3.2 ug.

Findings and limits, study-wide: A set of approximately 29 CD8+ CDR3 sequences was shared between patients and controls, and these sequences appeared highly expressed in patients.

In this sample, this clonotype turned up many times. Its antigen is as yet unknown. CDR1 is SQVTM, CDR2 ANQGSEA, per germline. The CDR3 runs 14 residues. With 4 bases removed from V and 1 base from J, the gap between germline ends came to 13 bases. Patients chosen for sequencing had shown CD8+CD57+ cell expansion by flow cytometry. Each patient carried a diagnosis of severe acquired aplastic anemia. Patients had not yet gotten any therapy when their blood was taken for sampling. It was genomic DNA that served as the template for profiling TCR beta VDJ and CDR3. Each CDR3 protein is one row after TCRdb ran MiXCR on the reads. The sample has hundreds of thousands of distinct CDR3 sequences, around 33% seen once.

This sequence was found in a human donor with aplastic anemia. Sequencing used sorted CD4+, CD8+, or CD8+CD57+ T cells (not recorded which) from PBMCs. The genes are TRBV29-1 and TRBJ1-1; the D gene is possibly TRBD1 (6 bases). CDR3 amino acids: CSVVGGQGNTEAFF. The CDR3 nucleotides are TGCAGCGTTGTCGGGGGGCAGGGGAACACTGAAGCTTTCTTT.